This T cell receptor (beta chain) was identified during a study of blood T cell repertoires in COVID-19. Study in general: Acute-phase and convalescent COVID-19 samples originated in the United States, Italy and Spain. From T cells, B-cell-depleted T cells, or PBMCs came the material, which was cDNA or gDNA.

The CDR3 totals 14 residues. The germline V and J ends were trimmed by 9 bases and 4 bases, with 17 bases remaining between them. Germline CDR1 is KGHDR and CDR2 is SFDVKD. In the study's own analysis: Reference gene primers were amplified, and this amplification served to estimate nucleated cell counts. Sequencing was performed with immunoSEQ multiplex PCR; in TCRdb, only in-frame clones are kept and a portion is missing. For V, J and clone size, that table is used; D and trimming come from the DNA. In the table there are some 350,000 clones, approximately 82% of which are singletons. Sequenced: peripheral blood. The receptor was derived from a man aged 25-45 years with active or convalescent COVID-19. The chain is built from TRBV24-1 and TRBJ1-2, with D possibly TRBD1 on 6 matching bases. The CDR3 sequence is CATRPQGQGYGYTF. The CDR3 DNA sequence: TGTGCCACCCGCCCGCAGGGGCAAGGCTATGGCTACACCTTC.